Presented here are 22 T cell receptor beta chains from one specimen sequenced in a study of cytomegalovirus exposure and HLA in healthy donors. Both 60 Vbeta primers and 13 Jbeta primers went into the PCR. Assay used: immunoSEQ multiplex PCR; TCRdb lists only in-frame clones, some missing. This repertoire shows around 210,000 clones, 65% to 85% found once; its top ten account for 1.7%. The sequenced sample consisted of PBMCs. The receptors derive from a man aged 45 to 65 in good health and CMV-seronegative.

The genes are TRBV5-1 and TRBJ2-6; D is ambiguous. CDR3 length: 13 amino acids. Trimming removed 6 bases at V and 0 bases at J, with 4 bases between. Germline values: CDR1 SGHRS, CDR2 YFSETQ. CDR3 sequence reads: CASTYSGANVLTF. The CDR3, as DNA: TGCGCCAGCACCTACTCTGGGGCCAACGTCCTGACTTTC.

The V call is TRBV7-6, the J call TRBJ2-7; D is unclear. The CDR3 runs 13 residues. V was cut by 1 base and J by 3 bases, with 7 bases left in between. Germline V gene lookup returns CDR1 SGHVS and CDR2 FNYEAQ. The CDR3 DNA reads TGTGCCAGCAGCTTAGGACTGTACTACGAGCAGTACTTC. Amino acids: CASSLGLYYEQYF.

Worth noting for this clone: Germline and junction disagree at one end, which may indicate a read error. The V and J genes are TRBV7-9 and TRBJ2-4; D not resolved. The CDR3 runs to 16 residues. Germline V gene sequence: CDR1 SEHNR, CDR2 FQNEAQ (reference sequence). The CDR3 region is CSSSPQTSLAKNIQYF. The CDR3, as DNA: TGTTCCAGCAGCCCCCAGACATCTCTAGCCAAAAACATTCAGTACTTC.

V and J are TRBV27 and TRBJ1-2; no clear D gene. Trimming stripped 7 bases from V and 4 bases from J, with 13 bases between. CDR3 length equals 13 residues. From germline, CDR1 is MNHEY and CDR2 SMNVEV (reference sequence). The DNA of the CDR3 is TGTGCCAGCAAGAGATCGGGAACCTATGGCTACACCTTC. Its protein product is CASKRSGTYGYTF.

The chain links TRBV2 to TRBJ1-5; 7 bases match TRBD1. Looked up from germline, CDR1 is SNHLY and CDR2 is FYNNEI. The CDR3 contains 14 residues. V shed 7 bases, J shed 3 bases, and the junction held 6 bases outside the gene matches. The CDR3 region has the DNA TGTGCCAGCATTAGGGACAGATACAATCAGCCCCAGCATTTT. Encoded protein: CASIRDRYNQPQHF.

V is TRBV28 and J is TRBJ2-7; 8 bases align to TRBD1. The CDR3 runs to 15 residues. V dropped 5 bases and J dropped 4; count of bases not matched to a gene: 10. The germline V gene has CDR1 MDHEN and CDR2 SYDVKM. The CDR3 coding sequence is TGTGCCAGCAGTATCCTACGGACAGGGATGTACGAGCAGTACTTC. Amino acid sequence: CASSILRTGMYEQYF. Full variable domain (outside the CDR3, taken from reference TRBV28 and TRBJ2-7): DVKVTQSSRYLVKRTGEKVFLECVQDMDHENMFWYRQDPGLGLRLIYFSYDVKMKEKGDIPEGYSVSREKKERFSLILESASTNQTSMYLCASSILRTGMYEQYFGPGTRLTVT.

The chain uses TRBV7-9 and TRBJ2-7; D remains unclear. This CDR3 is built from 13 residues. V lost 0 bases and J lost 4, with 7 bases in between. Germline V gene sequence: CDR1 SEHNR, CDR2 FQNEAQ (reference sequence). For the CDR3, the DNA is TGTGCCAGCAGCTTAGCGGCCAAATACGAGCAGTACTTC. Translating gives CASSLAAKYEQYF.

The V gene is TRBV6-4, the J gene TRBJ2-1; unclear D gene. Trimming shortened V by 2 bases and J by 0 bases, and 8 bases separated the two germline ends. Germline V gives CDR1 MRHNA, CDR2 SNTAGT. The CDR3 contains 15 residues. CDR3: CASSDNPSSYNEQFF. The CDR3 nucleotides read TGTGCCAGCAGTGACAATCCCAGCTCCTACAATGAGCAGTTCTTC.

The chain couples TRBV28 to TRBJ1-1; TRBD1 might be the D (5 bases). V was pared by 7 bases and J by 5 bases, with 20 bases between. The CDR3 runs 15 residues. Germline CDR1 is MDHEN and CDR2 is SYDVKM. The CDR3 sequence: CASNSEGEGRTEAFF. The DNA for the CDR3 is TGTGCCAGCAATTCGGAGGGTGAGGGGAGAACTGAAGCTTTCTTT. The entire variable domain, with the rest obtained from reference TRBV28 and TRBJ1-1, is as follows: DVKVTQSSRYLVKRTGEKVFLECVQDMDHENMFWYRQDPGLGLRLIYFSYDVKMKEKGDIPEGYSVSREKKERFSLILESASTNQTSMYLCASNSEGEGRTEAFFGQGTRLTVV.

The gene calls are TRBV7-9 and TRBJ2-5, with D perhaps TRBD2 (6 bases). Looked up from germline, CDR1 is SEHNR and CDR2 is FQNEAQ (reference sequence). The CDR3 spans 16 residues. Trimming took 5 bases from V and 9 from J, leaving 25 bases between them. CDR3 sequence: CASSPRGPAEGKSQYF. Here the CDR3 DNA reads TGTGCCAGCAGCCCAAGGGGACCCGCGGAGGGGAAGTCCCAGTACTTC.

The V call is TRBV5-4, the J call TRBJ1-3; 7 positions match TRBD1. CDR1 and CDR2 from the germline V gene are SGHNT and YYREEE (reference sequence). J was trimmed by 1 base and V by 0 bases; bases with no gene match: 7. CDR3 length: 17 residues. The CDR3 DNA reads TGTGCCAGCAGCTTGGCAGGAGGGGGCATATCTGGAAACACCATATATTTT. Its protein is CASSLAGGGISGNTIYF.

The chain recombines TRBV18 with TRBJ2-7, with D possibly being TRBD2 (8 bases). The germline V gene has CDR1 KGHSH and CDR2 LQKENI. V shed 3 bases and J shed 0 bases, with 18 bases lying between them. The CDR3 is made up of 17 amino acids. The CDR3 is CASSPGGGGRISYEQYF. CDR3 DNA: TGTGCCAGCTCACCGGGAGGGGGCGGGAGGATCTCCTACGAGCAGTACTTC.

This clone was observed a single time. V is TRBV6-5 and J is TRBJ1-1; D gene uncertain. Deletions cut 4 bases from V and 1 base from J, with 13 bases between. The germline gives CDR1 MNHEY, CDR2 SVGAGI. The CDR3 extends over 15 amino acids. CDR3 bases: TGTGCCAGCAGTTCCCCCGCGGGGTCGAACACTGAAGCTTTCTTT. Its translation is CASSSPAGSNTEAFF.

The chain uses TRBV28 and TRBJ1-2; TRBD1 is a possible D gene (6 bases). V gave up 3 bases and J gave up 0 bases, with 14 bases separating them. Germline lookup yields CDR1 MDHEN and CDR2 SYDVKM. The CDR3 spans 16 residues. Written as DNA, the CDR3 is TGTGCCAGCAGTTTCGTCAGGGGAGAAGCTAACTATGGCTACACCTTC. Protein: CASSFVRGEANYGYTF.

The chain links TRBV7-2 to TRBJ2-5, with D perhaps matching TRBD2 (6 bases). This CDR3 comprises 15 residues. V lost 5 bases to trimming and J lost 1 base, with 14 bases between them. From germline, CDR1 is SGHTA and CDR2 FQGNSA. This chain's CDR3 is CASSHPLAFQETQYF. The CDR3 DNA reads TGTGCCAGCAGCCATCCTCTAGCGTTCCAAGAGACCCAGTACTTC.

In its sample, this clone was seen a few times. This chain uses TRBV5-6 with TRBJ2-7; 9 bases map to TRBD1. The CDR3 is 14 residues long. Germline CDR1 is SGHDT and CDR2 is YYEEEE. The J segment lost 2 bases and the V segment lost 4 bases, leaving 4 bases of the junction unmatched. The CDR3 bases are TGTGCCAGCAGCCGGGACAGGGCTACCTACGAGCAGTACTTC. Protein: CASSRDRATYEQYF. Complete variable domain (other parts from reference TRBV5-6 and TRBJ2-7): DAGVTQSPTHLIKTRGQQVTLRCSPKSGHDTVSWYQQALGQGPQFIFQYYEEEERQRGNFPDRFSGHQFPNYSSELNVNALLLGDSALYLCASSRDRATYEQYFGPGTRLTVT.

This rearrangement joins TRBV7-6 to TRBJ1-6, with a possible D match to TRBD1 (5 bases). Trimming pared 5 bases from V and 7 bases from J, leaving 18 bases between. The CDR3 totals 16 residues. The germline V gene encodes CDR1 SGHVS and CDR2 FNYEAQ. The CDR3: CASSPLSGTVNSPLHF. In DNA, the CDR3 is TGTGCCAGCAGCCCACTATCCGGGACTGTGAATTCACCCCTCCACTTT.

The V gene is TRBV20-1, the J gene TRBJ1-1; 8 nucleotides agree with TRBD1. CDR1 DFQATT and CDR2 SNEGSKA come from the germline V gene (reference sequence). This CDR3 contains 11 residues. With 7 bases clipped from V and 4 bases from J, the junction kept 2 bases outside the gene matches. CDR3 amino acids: CSVQGATEAFF. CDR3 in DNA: TGCAGTGTTCAGGGGGCCACTGAAGCTTTCTTT.

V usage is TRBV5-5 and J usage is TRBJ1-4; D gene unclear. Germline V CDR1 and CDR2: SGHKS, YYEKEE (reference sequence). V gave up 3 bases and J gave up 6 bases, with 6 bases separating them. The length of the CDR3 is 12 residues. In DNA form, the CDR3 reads TGTGCCAGCAGCTCGGAGGATGAAAAACTGTTTTTT. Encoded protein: CASSSEDEKLFF.

This CDR3 reads CASSSPGGVNTEAFF. The CDR3 nucleotides read TGTGCCAGCAGCTCGCCGGGGGGGGTGAACACTGAAGCTTTCTTT. This chain links TRBV7-8 with TRBJ1-1; possible D gene TRBD1, 5 bases. Germline CDR1 SGHVS, CDR2 FQNEAQ. Between the trimmed V and J ends, which lost 4 bases and 0 bases, there was a span of 12 bases. This CDR3 comprises 15 residues.

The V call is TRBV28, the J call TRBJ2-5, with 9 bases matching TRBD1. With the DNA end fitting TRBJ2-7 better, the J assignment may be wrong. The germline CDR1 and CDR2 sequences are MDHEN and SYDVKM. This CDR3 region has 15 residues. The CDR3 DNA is TGTGCCAGCAGTTTAAAGTGGACAGGGGCCTACGAGCAGTACTTC. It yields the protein CASSLKWTGAYEQYF.

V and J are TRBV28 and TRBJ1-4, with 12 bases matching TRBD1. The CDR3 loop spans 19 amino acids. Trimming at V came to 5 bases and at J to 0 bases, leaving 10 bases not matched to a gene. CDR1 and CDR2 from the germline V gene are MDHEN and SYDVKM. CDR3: CASSPLRDRGPATNEKLFF. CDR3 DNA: TGTGCCAGCAGTCCACTCCGGGACAGGGGGCCCGCAACTAATGAAAAACTGTTTTTT.